A selection of T cell receptor beta chains follows, all from one sample in a study of T-cell memory formation after mild COVID-19. TCRdb recomputed calls from the 5' RACE reads with MiXCR, one row per CDR3 protein. This table has about 430,000 distinct CDR3 sequences, around 24% appearing once. What was sequenced was PBMCs or a T cell subset sorted from them (not recorded which). These receptor sequences come from an adult woman who had mild COVID-19 (a few samples of this study predate the infection). Cell type and time point are not known. Each CDR3 is given with its conserved first and last residue. A D gene is named only where the DNA matches it firmly. A clone size is listed for some rows: how often the clone was seen (once, few, many), or a class if it is expanded.

J gene: TRBJ2-1
clone size: .
V gene: TRBV7-9
D gene: TRBD2
CDR3 protein: CASNAYSGCSYNEQFF
CDR3 DNA: TGTGCCAGCAACGCGTATAGCGGGTGCTCCTACAATGAGCAGTTCTTC

J gene: TRBJ2-1
clone size: .
V gene: TRBV19
D gene: .
CDR3 protein: CASSIAVAAYNEQFF
CDR3 DNA: TGTGCCAGTAGCATCGCAGTAGCGGCCTACAATGAGCAGTTCTTC

J gene: TRBJ1-3
clone size: few
V gene: TRBV5-1
D gene: TRBD1
CDR3 protein: CASSPRDRGNTIYF
CDR3 DNA: TGCGCCAGCAGCCCCCGGGACAGGGGAAACACCATATATTTT

J gene: TRBJ1-2
clone size: many
V gene: TRBV27
D gene: TRBD1
CDR3 protein: CASSLLAGGHGYTF
CDR3 DNA: TGTGCCAGCAGTTTATTGGCAGGGGGCCATGGCTACACCTTC

J gene: TRBJ2-1
clone size: few
V gene: TRBV9
D gene: .
CDR3 protein: CASSVGMGDEQFF
CDR3 DNA: TGTGCCAGCAGCGTCGGAATGGGCGATGAGCAGTTCTTC

J gene: TRBJ2-7
clone size: .
V gene: TRBV9
D gene: TRBD1
CDR3 protein: CASSPRDRRDQQYF
CDR3 DNA: TGTGCCAGCAGCCCGAGGGACAGGCGTGATCAGCAGTACTTC

J gene: TRBJ1-1
clone size: few
V gene: TRBV20-1
D gene: .
CDR3 protein: CSAGGTFF
CDR3 DNA: TGCAGCGCGGGAGGTACTTTCTTT

J gene: TRBJ2-7
clone size: .
V gene: TRBV7-9
D gene: .
CDR3 protein: CASSPERSYAYEQYF
CDR3 DNA: TGTGCCAGCAGCCCTGAGCGAAGCTACGCCTACGAGCAGTACTTC

J gene: TRBJ1-1
clone size: many
V gene: TRBV29-1
D gene: .
CDR3 protein: CSVDSEAFF
CDR3 DNA: TGCAGCGTTGACTCAGAAGCTTTCTTT

J gene: TRBJ2-3
clone size: once
V gene: TRBV28
D gene: .
CDR3 protein: CASRSGVPTDTQYF
CDR3 DNA: TGTGCCAGCAGGTCAGGAGTACCCACAGATACGCAGTATTTT

J gene: TRBJ2-3
clone size: .
V gene: TRBV28
D gene: TRBD2
CDR3 protein: CASSFGLAGAGDTQYF
CDR3 DNA: TGTGCCAGCAGTTTTGGGCTAGCGGGGGCCGGGGATACGCAGTATTTT

J gene: TRBJ1-6
clone size: .
V gene: TRBV7-9
D gene: .
CDR3 protein: CASSSGQTDSPLHF
CDR3 DNA: TGTGCCAGCAGCTCCGGACAGACCGATTCACCCCTCCACTTT

J gene: TRBJ2-1
clone size: .
V gene: TRBV27
D gene: TRBD2
CDR3 protein: CASSSASGGAFEQFF
CDR3 DNA: TGTGCCAGCAGTTCTGCTAGCGGGGGGGCCTTTGAGCAGTTCTTC

J gene: TRBJ2-1
clone size: few
V gene: TRBV5-1
D gene: TRBD2
CDR3 protein: CASSPGLPERGWGQFF
CDR3 DNA: TGCGCCAGCAGTCCGGGACTACCGGAACGTGGTTGGGGGCAGTTCTTC

J gene: TRBJ2-1
clone size: few
V gene: TRBV20-1
D gene: TRBD2
CDR3 protein: CSAREWREDDNEQFF
CDR3 DNA: TGCAGTGCTAGAGAATGGCGGGAGGACGACAATGAGCAGTTCTTC

J gene: TRBJ2-1
clone size: many
V gene: TRBV5-1
D gene: .
CDR3 protein: CASSPLKGSSYNEQFF
CDR3 DNA: TGCGCCAGCAGCCCCCTCAAGGGGAGCTCCTACAATGAGCAGTTCTTC

J gene: TRBJ1-2
clone size: .
V gene: TRBV24-1
D gene: .
CDR3 protein: CATSDSEGGVYGYTF
CDR3 DNA: TGTGCCACCAGTGATTCGGAGGGGGGGGTCTATGGCTACACCTTC

J gene: TRBJ1-1
clone size: few
V gene: TRBV10-3
D gene: .
CDR3 protein: CAIRAGSEAFF
CDR3 DNA: TGTGCCATCAGGGCAGGTTCTGAAGCTTTCTTT

J gene: TRBJ2-2
clone size: .
V gene: TRBV4-1
D gene: TRBD1
CDR3 protein: CASSSWTGTNTGELFF
CDR3 DNA: TGCGCCAGCAGCTCGTGGACAGGGACTAACACCGGGGAGCTGTTTTTT

J gene: TRBJ2-1
clone size: .
V gene: TRBV13
D gene: TRBD1
CDR3 protein: CAQGASNEQFF
CDR3 DNA: TGTGCGCAGGGGGCAAGCAATGAGCAGTTCTTC

J gene: TRBJ2-3
clone size: .
V gene: TRBV4-1
D gene: TRBD1
CDR3 protein: CASSQVGTGLTDTQYF
CDR3 DNA: TGCGCCAGCAGCCAAGTGGGGACAGGGTTGACAGATACGCAGTATTTT

J gene: TRBJ2-1
clone size: few
V gene: TRBV10-2
D gene: TRBD1
CDR3 protein: CASWTGANEQFF
CDR3 DNA: TGCGCCAGTTGGACAGGAGCTAATGAGCAGTTCTTC

J gene: TRBJ1-2
clone size: .
V gene: TRBV4-1
D gene: .
CDR3 protein: CASSQGSLGYTF
CDR3 DNA: TGCGCCAGCAGCCAGGGTAGTCTGGGCTACACCTTC

J gene: TRBJ1-2
clone size: .
V gene: TRBV25-1
D gene: .
CDR3 protein: CASSIWDYGYTF
CDR3 DNA: TGTGCCAGCTCCATATGGGACTATGGCTACACCTTC

J gene: TRBJ2-1
clone size: few
V gene: TRBV7-3
D gene: .
CDR3 protein: CASSPDMGIEQFF
CDR3 DNA: TGTGCCAGCAGCCCAGATATGGGGATTGAGCAGTTCTTC

J gene: TRBJ2-6
clone size: once
V gene: TRBV7-4
D gene: TRBD1
CDR3 protein: CASSSPTDRGSTGANVLTF
CDR3 DNA: TGTGCCAGCAGCTCACCCACTGACAGGGGATCTACTGGGGCCAACGTCCTGACTTTC

J gene: TRBJ2-1
clone size: .
V gene: TRBV7-8
D gene: TRBD2
CDR3 protein: CASSVLAGETYNEQFF
CDR3 DNA: TGTGCCAGCAGCGTATTAGCGGGAGAAACCTACAATGAGCAGTTCTTC

J gene: TRBJ2-5
clone size: .
V gene: TRBV5-6
D gene: .
CDR3 protein: CASTLGHETQYF
CDR3 DNA: TGTGCCAGCACCCTGGGGCACGAGACCCAGTACTTC

J gene: TRBJ1-3
clone size: few
V gene: TRBV9
D gene: .
CDR3 protein: CASSVGRSSGNTIYF
CDR3 DNA: TGTGCCAGCAGCGTAGGACGTAGTTCTGGAAACACCATATATTTT

J gene: TRBJ2-7
clone size: many
V gene: TRBV20-1
D gene: .
CDR3 protein: CSASGTSYEQYF
CDR3 DNA: TGCAGTGCTAGCGGGACCTCCTACGAGCAGTACTTC

J gene: TRBJ2-7
clone size: few
V gene: TRBV20-1
D gene: .
CDR3 protein: CSATYNRVSSYEQYF
CDR3 DNA: TGCAGTGCGACCTACAACAGGGTTAGCTCCTACGAGCAGTACTTC

J gene: TRBJ1-2
clone size: .
V gene: TRBV20-1
D gene: TRBD1
CDR3 protein: CSARELQGIGGYTF
CDR3 DNA: TGCAGTGCTAGGGAATTACAGGGGATCGGTGGCTACACCTTC

J gene: TRBJ1-1
clone size: few
V gene: TRBV20-1
D gene: .
CDR3 protein: CSATMRGGPTEAFF
CDR3 DNA: TGCAGTGCTACAATGCGCGGGGGTCCGACTGAAGCTTTCTTT

J gene: TRBJ2-7
clone size: many
V gene: TRBV7-8
D gene: .
CDR3 protein: CASSPGGGGYEQYF
CDR3 DNA: TGTGCCAGCAGCCCAGGGGGAGGGGGATACGAGCAGTACTTC

J gene: TRBJ1-6
clone size: .
V gene: TRBV7-2
D gene: TRBD1
CDR3 protein: CASSLRDRGNSPLHF
CDR3 DNA: TGTGCCAGCAGCCTCCGGGACAGGGGTAATTCACCCCTCCACTTT

J gene: TRBJ2-7
clone size: .
V gene: TRBV6-5
D gene: TRBD2
CDR3 protein: CGSSQGSGGLGYEQYF
CDR3 DNA: TGTGGCAGCAGCCAGGGGAGCGGGGGGCTCGGCTACGAGCAGTACTTC